The entry below gives a single T cell receptor beta chain sequence along with its context. Its antigen is not yet known. No base qualities exist here, and no much larger clone lies one base off it. From a lookup of the germline V gene (reference sequence), CDR1 and CDR2 are LNHDA and SQIVND. Ends trimmed: V by 5 bases, J by 8 bases; bases unmatched to a gene: 7. The CDR3 contains 13 residues, cysteine and phenylalanine counted. Just CDR3 DNA is preserved here, 39 bases in frame from base 1. The protocol used for the library was the immunoSEQ multiplex PCR assay. A mixture of 60 forward primers for TCR Vbeta segments and 13 reverse primers for TCR Jbeta segments was used in the multiplex PCR. The CDR3 region of rearranged TCR beta genes was amplified from genomic DNA with a multiplex PCR assay. The Illumina HiSeq System was used to sequence the amplified TCR beta libraries as 87-base-pair reads. The authors processed their data as follows. A later analysis counted tens of millions of unique TCR beta chains across the roughly 700 repertoires, and roughly 11 million of these chains were shared by at least two donors. Raw reads were error-corrected and collapsed into unique sequences with a nearest-neighbor algorithm that merged closely related sequences to remove PCR and sequencing errors. Alignment of CDR3 sequences to IMGT reference sequences was used to assign V, D and J gene segments. For a sequence to be retained, a match of at least six nucleotides to both a V gene segment and a J gene segment was required. A rearrangement was called productive if the CDR3 had no stop codons and remained in frame with V and J, and every other rearrangement was called non-productive. CDR3 was defined by IMGT convention, running from the second conserved V-encoded cysteine to the conserved J-encoded phenylalanine. In an earlier analysis of roughly 610 of the donors, sequences lacking an unambiguous match to a single V gene segment were excluded. An earlier analysis of a few hundred of the donors called V segments functional above 56.7% productive rearrangements and segregating when the between-donor standard deviation exceeded 5%. A statistical classification framework was built to diagnose cytomegalovirus status from the catalog of TCR beta chain sequences. In a later analysis, V and J genes were assigned by comparing TCR nucleotide sequences against IMGT/GENE-DB human TR gene sequences. The TCRdist pipeline was used in a later analysis to assign CDR3 sequences and most-parsimonious VDJ recombination scenarios. In a later analysis, each TCR beta chain was defined by its CDR3 amino acid sequence together with its V-gene family, and reads lacking a unique V-gene family were excluded. To address suspected cross-contamination and a sequencing artifact, a later analysis removed a few hundred highly shared, low-generation-probability nucleotide sequences. In a later analysis, a clonal expansion index was calculated for each public chain from normalized within-repertoire ranks of inferred template counts. In a later analysis, generation probabilities were computed with a VDJ recombination model fitted to out-of-frame rearrangements, and the resulting probabilities were checked against IGoR. Hypergeometric tests were used in a later analysis to score TCR-TCR, TCR-HLA and TCR-CMV co-occurrence, with a repertoire-size bias correction applied to the TCR pairs. To estimate false discovery rates, a later analysis permuted the HLA or CMV assignments 20 times. In a later analysis, co-occurring TCRs were grouped using DBSCAN, with TCRdist sequence similarity added in when clustering inside HLA-allele-positive subsets. Repertoires with fewer than 30,000 or more than 120,000 public chains, plus five repertoires with anomalous nucleotide sharing, were excluded from co-occurrence clustering. This immuneACCESS table, as held by TCRdb, lists in-frame sequences with V and J called but not all clones. Of the missing ones, under half trace to an unresolved V gene in checked studies; the others have no known cause. For V, J and clone size, that table is used; D and trimming come from the DNA. For this sample the table gives roughly 150,000 clones, of which about 72% were detected only once. The top ten constitute approximately 1.5% of the sample.

The entry originates in a study of cytomegalovirus exposure and HLA in healthy donors (dated by TCRdb to 2015 to 2018). About the investigation overall: According to an earlier analysis of around 600 of the donors, roughly 180 million T cells yielded roughly 110 million unique TCR beta sequences and approximately 300 Gb of sequence data. Across some 400 genotyped donors of the cohort, an average of roughly 200,000 unique TCR beta nucleotide sequences per donor were sequenced, and around 20% of those sequences were non-productive. In a later genetic analysis, genome-wide SNP genotypes for about three fifths of the roughly 670 donors were used, and that subset was treated as a discovery cohort. An earlier analysis of nearly 600 of the donors applied high-throughput TCR beta sequencing to assess whether each TCR beta V gene segment acted as functional or pseudogenic. Of the approximately 400 genotyped donors, around 81% fell in the genetic ancestry cluster associated with self-reported Caucasian donors. Typing coverage varied by locus: roughly 629-640 donors for A, B, C, DRB1 and DQB1; approximately 500 for DQA1; 606 for DPA1; approximately 470 for DPB1. All discovery cohort repertoires had been generated on a single sequencing platform. Rather than drawing on any new phenotypic data, the later analysis identified candidate immune exposures from TCR beta sequences and the way those sequences occurred across donors. An early release covering just under 650 HLA-typed donors comprised roughly 300 gigabases of sequencing data and around 85 million unique TCR sequences. About five DR-DQ haplotypes were treated as single units for association and clustering because of strong linkage in the cohort. The study combined high-throughput TCR immunosequencing, statistical association of individual TCRs with disease status, and machine learning to predict cytomegalovirus infection status. Donor age, sex, ethnicity and CMV serostatus were compiled together with the repertoire data. A later analysis re-examined previously published TCR beta repertoires from around 670 donors and added high-resolution HLA genotyping to investigate patterns of TCR occurrence. The study aimed to test whether cataloging public T cell receptors could reveal signatures of past pathogen exposure. Both class I and class II loci were covered by HLA typing, at four-digit resolution. Besides the first cohort of around 670 subjects, a separate validation cohort made up of 120 different subjects was used. The T cell repertoires of roughly 660 subjects were profiled by immunosequencing and related to cytomegalovirus serostatus.

Findings and caveats that apply to the study as a whole: Presence/absence analyses assumed roughly uniform sequencing depth across donors, an assumption that may not hold. This cohort had only TCR beta chains sequenced, and the lack of alpha or paired-chain data limited which features could be detected. A total of about 180 TCR beta chains were listed by the study as associated with cytomegalovirus. Because HLA typing was missing for some donors at each locus, association tests included only the typed subset. A further reported finding was that TCR beta sequences accurately predicted the HLA-A and HLA-B alleles for most subjects in the first cohort. The authors suggested that the approach could potentially be extended to other disease states and immunological phenotypes. Most TCR sequences were observed very rarely across donors, whereas some public TCRs were present in many individuals. Compared with equally common non-associated chains, HLA-associated TCR beta chains in a later analysis were more clonally expanded and had lower generation probabilities. The classifier was reported to diagnose cytomegalovirus status with high specificity and sensitivity in both the original cohort and the validation cohort. Assigning TCR associations to individual alleles was difficult when HLA alleles, especially DR and DQ, strongly co-occurred. Correlated functional status among segregating V segments might be attributable to linkage disequilibrium, but an unknown experimental factor could not be ruled out. A later genetic analysis associated a missense DCLRE1C variant with V-gene and J-gene trimming of TCR beta chains, and an independent cohort replicated the association. Most CMV-associated TCR beta chains appeared to be HLA-restricted in a later analysis, and the HLA associations seemed to be driven largely by CMV exposure. Some 15 rarely observed V segments, including chromosome 9 orphons, were excluded from the earlier analysis of some 590 of the donors because counts were too low. For the cohort, immune exposure information was limited to CMV serostatus. Broadly in line with IMGT annotations, most TCR beta V segments showed up in productive rearrangements about 87% or about 30% of the time in an earlier analysis of 450 to 750 of the donors. The 87-base-pair reads could not distinguish some IMGT-functional V segments, including TRBV6-2 and TRBV6-3, so those segments were excluded. In a later analysis, TCR association rates were found to vary across HLA loci, with the most associated TCRs seen for DRB1 alleles and the fewest for HLA-C alleles. In a later genetic analysis, fewer N-insertions in productive TCRs were reported among donors in an Asian-associated ancestry cluster than the roughly 700-donor mean. A cluster of highly shared sequence variants was judged likely to be a technical artifact of the sequencing pipeline. According to a later analysis, parvovirus B19, influenza, CMV and Epstein-Barr virus appeared linked to several top co-occurrence clusters. Specific HLA alleles were associated with around 18,000 TCR beta sequences at a false discovery rate of 0.05 in a later analysis. A few of the identified cytomegalovirus-associated TCR beta chains were confirmed in vitro to be specific for cytomegalovirus antigens.

The cohort was made up of about 610 healthy bone marrow donors. All cohort members were sampled while nominally healthy, although unrecorded immune exposures were likely present. The donor tested CMV seronegative and was one of the 352 seronegative cohort members. Each donor provided a peripheral blood sample, and peripheral blood mononuclear cells were used for TCR beta sequencing. Genomic DNA extraction from the blood cell samples was performed with the Qiagen DNeasy Blood Extraction Kit. The chain employs TRBV19 and TRBJ1-2, with 8 bases matching TRBD1. The clonotype was recovered from a male donor in good health and CMV-seronegative. Sequences were obtained from PBMCs. The CDR3 amino acid sequence is: CASSDRGRRGYTF. Here is the DNA: TGTGCCAGTAGTGACAGGGGTCGGCGGGGCTACACCTTC. Joined to the reference TRBV19 and TRBJ1-2 proteins, this CDR3 gives the full variable domain: DGGITQSPKYLFRKEGQNVTLSCEQNLNHDAMYWYRQDPGQGLRLIYYSQIVNDFQKGDIAEGYSVSREKKESFPLTVTSAQKNPTAFYLCASSDRGRRGYTFGSGTRLTVV.